A single sample gave rise to the 30 T cell receptor beta chains below, sequenced in a study of blood T cell repertoires in COVID-19. The table came from immunoSEQ multiplex PCR; TCRdb's copy has only in-frame clones and leaves some out. The sample carries about 72,000 clones, about four fifths recorded once. The sequenced sample consisted of peripheral blood. The receptors originated from a human donor in a cohort sampled during active COVID-19.

V gene TRBV11-2 combines with J gene TRBJ2-7, with D possibly being TRBD1 (5 bases). This CDR3 contains 13 residues. Germline V gene data show CDR1 as SGHAT and CDR2 as FQNNGV. V was pared by 2 bases and J by 6 bases, with 11 bases between. CDR3 in DNA: TGTGCCAGCAGCTTAACAGGACCTGGCGAGCAGTACTTC. This codes for CASSLTGPGEQYF.

The rearrangement links TRBV5-1 to TRBJ2-3; tentative D call: TRBD2 (5 bases). The germline V gene encodes CDR1 SGHRS and CDR2 YFSETQ. The CDR3 sequence is 14 residues long. V was trimmed by 4 bases and J by 2 bases, leaving 11 bases between them. The CDR3 is CASSAGYNTDTQYF. Here the CDR3 DNA reads TGCGCCAGCAGCGCGGGCTACAACACAGATACGCAGTATTTT.

This clone was counted only a few times. The chain uses TRBV30 and TRBJ1-4, with 8 positions matching TRBD1. CDR1 and CDR2 from the germline V gene are GTSNPN and SVGIG (reference sequence). V lost 4 bases and J lost 5; bases outside the gene matches: 12. The CDR3 sequence is 16 residues long. The CDR3 DNA follows: TGTGCCTGGAACAAACCTCCCGGGACAGGAAATGAAAAACTGTTTTTT. Translated, it gives CAWNKPPGTGNEKLFF.

This clone was seen a single time. The V and J genes are TRBV7-8 and TRBJ1-2; 7 positions match TRBD1. This CDR3 contains 14 residues. CDR1 is SGHVS and CDR2 is FQNEAQ in the germline V gene. V shed 5 bases, J shed 2 bases, and the junction held 5 bases outside the gene matches. CDR3 amino acids: CASSTDRDNYGYTF. CDR3 nucleotides: TGTGCCAGCAGCACAGACAGGGACAACTATGGCTACACCTTC.

This clone was seen a few times. The V and J genes are TRBV3-1 (or the pseudogene TRBV3-2) and TRBJ1-1, with 7 bases identical to TRBD1. Germline CDR1 reads LGHDT; CDR2 reads YNNKEL (reference sequence). This CDR3 has 14 residues. The junction had 6 bases not matched to a gene; V was cut back by 4 bases and J by 4 bases. CDR3 bases: TGTGCCAGCAGCCCCGGACAGGACGGCACTGAAGCTTTCTTT. Protein sequence: CASSPGQDGTEAFF.

The rearrangement uses TRBV5-8 and TRBJ2-5, with 12 bases identical to TRBD2. Trimming took 5 bases from V and 5 from J; bases not matched to a gene: 10. Germline CDR1 is SGHTS and CDR2 is YDEGEE. The CDR3 has 16 amino acids. The CDR3 region is CASRHRLAGVRETQYF. In DNA form, the CDR3 reads TGTGCCAGCAGACATAGACTAGCGGGGGTGCGGGAGACCCAGTACTTC. Variable domain in full (rest from reference TRBV5-8 and TRBJ2-5): EAGVTQSPTHLIKTRGQQATLRCSPISGHTSVYWYQQALGLGLQFLLWYDEGEERNRGNFPPRFSGRQFPNYSSELNVNALELEDSALYLCASRHRLAGVRETQYFGPGTRLLVL.

This clone has more than one count but fewer than ten. The V call is TRBV7-8, the J call TRBJ2-5; 7 nucleotides match TRBD2. Germline V gene data show CDR1 as SGHVS and CDR2 as FQNEAQ. The trim removed 3 bases at V and 2 bases at J, leaving 6 bases unmatched. The CDR3 runs to 15 residues. CDR3: CASSFLEGGQETQYF. The CDR3 DNA follows: TGTGCCAGCAGCTTCCTGGAGGGAGGGCAAGAGACCCAGTACTTC.

With respect to this clone: One end of the junction fails to match germline, which may point to a read error. The chain uses TRBV6-6 and TRBJ1-5; 9 nucleotides line up with TRBD1. Germline lookup yields CDR1 MNHNY and CDR2 SVGAGI (reference sequence). This CDR3 has 13 amino acids. This CDR3 reads CATGQGVNQPQHF. CDR3 coding DNA: TGCGCCACGGGACAGGGCGTCAATCAGCCCCAGCATTTT.

This clone was detected only once. V usage is TRBV2 and J usage is TRBJ1-2; 7 nucleotides line up with TRBD1. V lost 5 bases and J lost 8; bases outside the gene matches: 8. This CDR3 is 13 amino acids long. Germline CDR1 SNHLY, CDR2 FYNNEI. The CDR3 DNA sequence: TGTGCCAGCAGTCAAACAGGGGAGGAGGGCTACACCTTC. Translated, it gives CASSQTGEEGYTF.

This chain uses TRBV5-6 with TRBJ1-6; D remains unclear. Trimming took off 0 bases at V and 3 bases at J, with 13 bases between the two ends. The length of the CDR3 is 17 residues. Germline V gene sequence: CDR1 SGHDT, CDR2 YYEEEE. CDR3 loop: CASSLARGGLYNSPLHF. CDR3 nucleotides: TGTGCCAGCAGCTTGGCGCGGGGTGGCCTCTATAATTCACCCCTCCACTTT.

A word on this clone: An end of the junction does not agree with germline; a read error may underlie this. This rearrangement joins TRBV3-1 (or the pseudogene TRBV3-2) to TRBJ2-5; TRBD1 matches 9 bases. Germline CDR1 and CDR2: LGHDT and YNNKEL (reference sequence). The CDR3 is 14 amino acids. The CDR3 region is CAGSPWDRDGTQYF. In DNA form, the CDR3 reads TGTGCCGGCAGCCCGTGGGACAGGGACGGGACCCAGTACTTC.

This clone turned up a few times. V is TRBV6-5 and J is TRBJ1-5; 8 bases align to TRBD1. Trimming took 6 bases from V and 0 from J; bases not matched to a gene: 4. CDR3 length: 15 amino acids. Germline loops: CDR1 MNHEY, CDR2 SVGAGI. CDR3 sequence: CASRGQAGSNQPQHF. In nucleotides, the CDR3 is TGTGCCAGCAGGGGACAGGCCGGTAGCAATCAGCCCCAGCATTTT.

V and J are TRBV5-1 and TRBJ2-7, with 8 positions matching TRBD1. Germline values: CDR1 SGHRS, CDR2 YFSETQ. This CDR3 contains 14 residues. The V gene end was trimmed by 6 bases and the J gene end by 4 bases; junction bases not matched to a gene: 9. The CDR3 reads CASTLRTGNYEQYF. The CDR3 bases are TGCGCCAGCACCCTCAGGACAGGGAATTACGAGCAGTACTTC.

The CDR3 is CASSLIGFAGVGEQYF. CDR3 DNA: TGTGCCAGCAGTTTAATTGGCTTCGCGGGGGTCGGCGAGCAGTACTTC. The chain has TRBV27 and TRBJ2-7, with 7 positions matching TRBD2. The CDR3 consists of 16 residues. Germline V lookup: CDR1 MNHEY, CDR2 SMNVEV (reference sequence). V was clipped by 2 bases and J by 6 bases; unmatched bases: 13.

This clone has only one observation. CDR3 region: CASSQGTDYEQYF. CDR3 sequence (DNA): TGTGCCAGCAGCCAAGGGACAGACTACGAGCAGTACTTC. The chain employs TRBV3-1 (or the pseudogene TRBV3-2) and TRBJ2-7; possible D gene TRBD1, 6 bases. Germline CDR1 LGHDT, CDR2 YNNKEL (reference sequence). V was clipped by 1 base and J by 3 bases, with 7 bases between them. The CDR3 has 13 amino acids.

V gene TRBV18 combines with J gene TRBJ2-3; D possibly corresponds to TRBD2 (6 bases). V lost 2 bases and J lost 2, with 8 bases in between. The germline V gene has CDR1 KGHSH and CDR2 LQKENI. The CDR3 sequence is 14 residues long. The CDR3 region is CASSPWRDTDTQYF. The CDR3 coding sequence is TGTGCCAGCTCACCATGGAGGGACACAGATACGCAGTATTTT.

The chain has TRBV6-1 and TRBJ1-2; D is unclear. The germline gives CDR1 MNHNS, CDR2 SASEGT. V was shortened by 2 bases and J by 4 bases, with 11 bases between the two germline ends. CDR3 length: 14 amino acids. The CDR3 protein is CASSERLYGYGYTF. The DNA for the CDR3 is TGTGCCAGCAGTGAACGCCTATACGGCTATGGCTACACCTTC.

The chain carries TRBV18 and TRBJ1-4; 8 bases fit TRBD1. The germline CDR1 and CDR2 sequences are KGHSH and LQKENI. The CDR3 sequence is 15 residues long. The V segment lost 3 bases and the J segment 4 bases; nucleotides outside the gene matches: 4. The CDR3 region has the DNA TGTGCCAGCTCACCGTACAGGGGGAATAATGAAAAACTGTTTTTT. Residues: CASSPYRGNNEKLFF.

This clone was detected once. This chain connects TRBV7-2 to TRBJ2-7, with 11 nucleotides matching TRBD2. The germline gives CDR1 SGHTA, CDR2 FQGNSA. J lost 3 bases, V lost 4 bases, and 5 bases had no gene match. The CDR3 has 15 residues. The CDR3 loop reads CASSSGLAGFYEQYF. The DNA of the CDR3 is TGTGCCAGCAGCTCCGGACTAGCGGGTTTCTACGAGCAGTACTTC.

This chain joins TRBV3-1 (or the pseudogene TRBV3-2) and TRBJ2-7; perhaps TRBD2 as D (5 bases). Germline CDR1 LGHDT, CDR2 YNNKEL (reference sequence). The germline V and J ends were trimmed by 4 bases and 3 bases, with 22 bases remaining between them. The CDR3 covers 17 residues. The CDR3 loop is CASSPSPPGVFVYEQYF. CDR3 DNA sequence: TGTGCCAGCAGCCCCTCTCCCCCCGGGGTCTTCGTCTACGAGCAGTACTTC.

This CDR3 is CASSPPAGGGEQFF. The CDR3 region has the DNA TGCGCCAGCAGCCCCCCAGCGGGGGGAGGTGAGCAGTTCTTC. This chain connects TRBV5-1 to TRBJ2-1, with TRBD2 identical over 9 bases. Looked up from germline, CDR1 is SGHRS and CDR2 is YFSETQ. The CDR3 contains 14 residues. Unmatched junction bases numbered 8, after V lost 4 bases and J lost 9 bases.

The J gene is TRBJ2-7, the V gene TRBV6-2 or TRBV6-3; D is unclear. The CDR3 contains 12 residues. Per the germline V gene, CDR1 is MNHEY and CDR2 is SVGEGT. V shed 6 bases and J shed 6 bases, with 12 bases lying between them. The CDR3 sequence: CASSLLTGEQYF. CDR3 DNA: TGTGCCAGCAGCCTGCTGACTGGCGAGCAGTACTTC.

The chain is built from TRBV2 and TRBJ2-1; a weak D match, TRBD2 (6 bases). The CDR3 spans 12 residues. The V end was cut by 8 bases, the J end by 6 bases, with 11 bases between. Per the germline V gene, CDR1 is SNHLY and CDR2 is FYNNEI. The CDR3 region has the DNA TGTGCCAGCGGGGGGATAGGCAATGAGCAGTTCTTC. This translates into CASGGIGNEQFF.

This sequence joins TRBV5-1 and TRBJ2-1; 12 bases match TRBD1. V shed 2 bases and J 5 bases; nucleotides not matched to a gene: 11. This CDR3 spans 18 amino acids. Germline-derived CDR1 and CDR2 are SGHRS and YFSETQ. In DNA form, the CDR3 reads TGCGCCAGCAGCTTCTTACCGGGACAGGGGGCGAGAGACAATGAGCAGTTCTTC. Protein: CASSFLPGQGARDNEQFF.

This clone was counted once. The chain combines TRBV6-5 with TRBJ1-6; D gene uncertain. Germline V lookup: CDR1 MNHEY, CDR2 SVGAGI. The CDR3 length is 14 residues. Trimming left V 11 bases short and J 7 bases short, with 18 bases between. Here the CDR3 reads CALRLGSLNSPLHF. The CDR3 nucleotides are TGTGCCCTCAGGTTGGGGAGTTTGAATTCACCCCTCCACTTT.

CDR3: CASSFTPGTNRGGYTF. DNA of the CDR3: TGTGCCAGCAGTTTCACTCCGGGTACAAATAGGGGAGGCTACACCTTC. V and J are TRBV7-9 and TRBJ1-2; tentative D call: TRBD1 (5 bases). The CDR3 is 16 residues long. V dropped 6 bases and J dropped 8 bases, with 25 bases sitting between them. Per germline, CDR1 SEHNR and CDR2 FQNEAQ (reference sequence). Full variable domain (outside the CDR3, taken from reference TRBV7-9 and TRBJ1-2): DTGVSQNPRHKITKRGQNVTFRCDPISEHNRLYWYRQTLGQGPEFLTYFQNEAQLEKSRLLSDRFSAERPKGSFSTLEIQRTEQGDSAMYLCASSFTPGTNRGGYTFGSGTRLTVV.

Written as DNA, the CDR3 is TGTGCCAGTACCAGAAGCCACGCCGGGACAGGAGGTTCCAATCAGCCCCAGCATTTT. Protein sequence: CASTRSHAGTGGSNQPQHF. This sequence joins TRBV19 and TRBJ1-5; TRBD1 agrees at 8 bases. The CDR3 consists of 19 residues. With V trimmed by 7 bases and J by 3 bases, 20 bases remained unmatched. CDR1 is LNHDA and CDR2 is SQIVND in the germline V gene (reference sequence).

This chain joins TRBV30 and TRBJ2-7, with 7 positions matching TRBD1. The germline gives CDR1 GTSNPN, CDR2 SVGIG (reference sequence). There are 11 residues in the CDR3. J gave up 2 bases and V 5 bases, and 0 bases lay outside the gene matches. The CDR3 protein is CAWGTAYEQYF. The CDR3 DNA sequence: TGTGCCTGGGGGACAGCCTACGAGCAGTACTTC.

This rearrangement joins TRBV19 to TRBJ2-7; 8 positions match TRBD1. The CDR3 spans 14 residues. Germline-derived CDR1 and CDR2 are LNHDA and SQIVND (reference sequence). Trimming took 6 bases from V and 0 from J; bases not matched to a gene: 4. The CDR3 DNA follows: TGTGCCAGTAGCCCGGGACAGGCCTCCTACGAGCAGTACTTC. It encodes CASSPGQASYEQYF.

The V call is TRBV10-3, the J call TRBJ2-7, with 7 positions matching TRBD1. V shed 10 bases, J shed 0 bases, and the junction held 3 bases outside the gene matches. The CDR3 has 12 amino acids. The V gene's germline CDR1 is ENHRY and CDR2 SYGVKD. CDR3 DNA sequence: TGTGCCACCGGGACAGACTCCTACGAGCAGTACTTC. As protein: CATGTDSYEQYF.